These 18 T cell receptor beta chains came from one sample sequenced in a study of technical replicates of blood from a few donors. This table comes from immunoSEQ multiplex PCR, and its TCRdb copy is limited to in-frame clones, with some not included. The table has around 61,000 clones, approximately 86% seen once; the top ten hold about 5%. The material sequenced was PBMCs. Receptors were obtained from a human donor in good health. Some clones in this sample may be carry-over from other donors' samples.

The chain is built from TRBV7-2 and TRBJ1-3, with no clear D. Germline-derived CDR1 and CDR2 are SGHTA and FQGNSA. CDR3 length equals 12 residues. The ends were cut back, 5 bases at V and 3 bases at J, with 5 bases in the middle. CDR3 DNA: TGTGCCAGCAGCCCCATTGGAAACACCATATATTTT. Translated: CASSPIGNTIYF.

The chain links TRBV30 to TRBJ1-6, with 7 nucleotides matching TRBD1. This CDR3 comprises 15 residues. CDR1 GTSNPN and CDR2 SVGIG come from the germline V gene (reference sequence). With V trimmed by 0 bases and J by 10 bases, 9 bases remained unmatched. The CDR3 is CAWSVVHRGKSPLHF. The CDR3 DNA is TGTGCCTGGAGTGTAGTCCACAGGGGTAAGTCACCCCTCCACTTT.

The chain couples TRBV7-2 to TRBJ2-1; 10 bases agree with TRBD2. The CDR3 loop spans 16 amino acids. V dropped 1 base and J dropped 6; count of bases not matched to a gene: 6. Germline-derived CDR1 and CDR2 are SGHTA and FQGNSA. The CDR3 DNA is TGTGCCAGCAGCTTAGTGAAGCGGGGGGGCAGCAATGAGCAGTTCTTC. Translation gives CASSLVKRGGSNEQFF.

The rearrangement uses TRBV7-7 and TRBJ2-7; D is unclear. The germline gives CDR1 SSHAT, CDR2 FNYEAQ (reference sequence). This CDR3 contains 14 residues. The ends were cut back, 1 base at V and 5 bases at J, with 12 bases in the middle. The CDR3 reads CASSLEISSDEQYF. CDR3 DNA: TGTGCCAGCAGCTTAGAGATTAGTTCGGACGAGCAGTACTTC.

The rearrangement links TRBV5-6 to TRBJ2-3; TRBD2 is a possible D gene (5 bases). The CDR3 consists of 16 residues. Germline CDR1 and CDR2: SGHDT and YYEEEE. Trimming removed 0 bases at V and 1 base at J, with 12 bases between. CDR3 nucleotide sequence: TGTGCCAGCAGCTTGGATTCCGGGGTAGGCACAGATACGCAGTATTTT. Residues: CASSLDSGVGTDTQYF.

The chain links TRBV27 to TRBJ1-1; D is ambiguous. With 6 bases removed from V and 4 bases from J, the gap between germline ends came to 15 bases. The CDR3 spans 14 residues. Germline V lookup: CDR1 MNHEY, CDR2 SMNVEV (reference sequence). CDR3 amino acids: CASRSTESFTEAFF. The DNA for the CDR3 is TGTGCCAGCAGGTCGACTGAGAGCTTCACTGAAGCTTTCTTT.

This clone was seen a handful of times. This chain connects TRBV4-2 to TRBJ1-2; perhaps TRBD1 as D (6 bases). The CDR3 runs to 14 residues. V lost 3 bases and J lost 7, with 15 bases in between. The germline gives CDR1 LGHNA, CDR2 YNFKEQ. CDR3 nucleotide sequence: TGTGCCAGCAGCCAGCCGGGACAACGGGTTGGCTACACCTTC. It translates to CASSQPGQRVGYTF.

The J gene is TRBJ2-3, the V gene TRBV4-3; TRBD2 aligns across 16 bases. V lost 1 base to trimming and J lost 11 bases; unmatched junction nucleotides: 15. This CDR3 contains 19 residues. The germline V gene has CDR1 LGHNA and CDR2 YSLEER. DNA for the CDR3: TGCGCCAGCAGCCAAGGAAGGGGACTAGCGGGGGGGAACCTAAAAATGCAGTATTTT. Its translation: CASSQGRGLAGGNLKMQYF.

The chain has TRBV5-6 and TRBJ2-2; 8 bases match TRBD1. J gave up 2 bases and V 4 bases, and 4 bases lay outside the gene matches. Germline V gene data show CDR1 as SGHDT and CDR2 as YYEEEE. The CDR3 runs 15 residues. The CDR3 protein is CASSPDRGNTGELFF. The CDR3 region has the DNA TGTGCCAGCAGCCCTGACAGGGGCAACACCGGGGAGCTGTTTTTT.

The rearrangement links TRBV5-1 to TRBJ2-1; 9 nucleotides line up with TRBD2. Trimming at V came to 5 bases and at J to 0 bases, leaving 6 bases not matched to a gene. Germline assignment: CDR1 SGHRS and CDR2 YFSETQ. The CDR3 is made up of 16 amino acids. CDR3 coding DNA: TGCGCCAGCAGAGAAGGCGGGGGGGCCTCCTACAATGAGCAGTTCTTC. It codes for CASREGGGASYNEQFF.

The chain couples TRBV20-1 to TRBJ1-1; a possible D gene is TRBD1 (5 bases). The V and J ends lost 6 bases and 4 bases respectively, with 6 bases between them. The CDR3 covers 10 residues. Germline V lookup: CDR1 DFQATT, CDR2 SNEGSKA (reference sequence). This chain's CDR3 is CSARGTEAFF. CDR3 DNA: TGCAGTGCAAGGGGCACTGAAGCTTTCTTT.

The chain combines TRBV10-3 with TRBJ2-5, with 9 bases lining up with TRBD2. CDR1 is ENHRY, CDR2 SYGVKD, per germline. V trimming: 4 bases; J trimming: 5 bases; junction bases outside the gene matches: 5. The CDR3 length is 14 residues. The CDR3 spells CAISGRGGRETQYF. The CDR3 DNA reads as TGTGCCATCAGTGGGCGGGGGGGCCGGGAGACCCAGTACTTC.

The rearrangement uses TRBV6-1 and TRBJ1-2; TRBD1 matches 7 bases. J was trimmed by 8 bases and V by 6 bases; bases with no gene match: 12. CDR1 MNHNS and CDR2 SASEGT come from the germline V gene. The CDR3 covers 14 residues. The chain's CDR3 is CASRSPGQVSGYTF. The CDR3 DNA follows: TGTGCCAGCAGGAGCCCTGGACAGGTGAGCGGCTACACCTTC.

This chain links TRBV11-3 with TRBJ2-2, with a possible D match to TRBD1 (6 bases). Germline CDR1 and CDR2: SGHNT and YENEEA. Trimming pared 0 bases from V and 2 bases from J, leaving 16 bases between. The CDR3 runs to 18 residues. CDR3 residues: CASSLDSPRGTNTGELFF. The CDR3 nucleotides read TGTGCCAGCAGCTTAGATTCTCCCAGGGGAACCAACACCGGGGAGCTGTTTTTT.

The chain links TRBV6-5 to TRBJ1-1; 11 bases line up with TRBD1. This CDR3 has 15 residues. The ends lost 2 bases at V and 4 bases at J; junction bases unmatched: 3. CDR1 and CDR2 from the germline V gene are MNHEY and SVGAGI. The CDR3 DNA reads TGTGCCAGCAGTTACGGGGGGACAGGGGGCACTGAAGCTTTCTTT. Translating it yields CASSYGGTGGTEAFF.

V is TRBV7-8 and J is TRBJ1-3; the D gene is possibly TRBD1 (6 bases). Trimming pared 1 base from V and 0 bases from J, leaving 7 bases between. Germline values: CDR1 SGHVS, CDR2 FQNEAQ. This CDR3 has 15 amino acids. For the CDR3, the DNA is TGTGCCAGCAGCTTAGTAGGGGGCTCTGGAAACACCATATATTTT. Residues: CASSLVGGSGNTIYF.

This chain joins TRBV7-2 and TRBJ1-3; no firm D call. The CDR3 consists of 13 residues. V was pared by 5 bases and J by 4 bases, with 9 bases between. Germline V CDR1 and CDR2: SGHTA, FQGNSA. This CDR3 reads CASSPNRGNTIYF. As DNA, the CDR3 is TGTGCCAGCAGCCCGAACCGGGGAAACACCATATATTTT.

V is TRBV11-1 and J is TRBJ1-6, with D unresolved. The germline CDR1 and CDR2 sequences are SGHAT and FQDESV (reference sequence). This CDR3 comprises 14 residues. Trimming removed 6 bases from V and 7 bases from J, with 13 bases in between. The chain's CDR3 is CASRSSGVNSPLHF. The CDR3 bases are TGTGCCAGCAGATCCTCCGGGGTGAATTCACCCCTCCACTTT.